The 32 T cell receptor beta chains presented below share a single source sample, sequenced in a study of radiotherapy plus CTLA-4 blockade in lung cancer. The assay was immunoSEQ multiplex PCR, and TCRdb's table has in-frame clones only and misses some. This table has about 53,000 clones, approximately 84% appearing once. Sequences were derived from peripheral blood, sampled from a patient treated with radiotherapy plus ipilimumab. All receptors come from a human donor with non-small cell lung cancer whose response to radiotherapy plus ipilimumab could not be evaluated.

V usage is TRBV4-1 and J usage is TRBJ2-7; 12 nucleotides align to TRBD2. CDR3 length: 15 residues. Trimming at V came to 1 base and at J to 7 bases, leaving 5 bases not matched to a gene. Germline lookup yields CDR1 MGHRA and CDR2 YSYEKL. CDR3 nucleotide sequence: TGCGCCAGCAGCCAAGGACTAGCGGGAGTGGGGGAGCAGTACTTC. Residues: CASSQGLAGVGEQYF.

As regards this clone: One end of the junction varies from germline; a read error may be responsible. The genes are TRBV19 and TRBJ2-5; D remains unclear. This CDR3 contains 15 residues. The germline V gene has CDR1 LNHDA and CDR2 SQIVND (reference sequence). Here the CDR3 DNA reads TGTGCCAGTAGTATAGAGGTGGGTGGCAGACTCCCTCTAGACTTC. Protein: CASSIEVGGRLPLDF.

Only a few counts were recorded for this clone. The rearrangement links TRBV10-3 to TRBJ1-6; TRBD1 might be the D (6 bases). V was clipped by 5 bases and J by 7 bases, with 15 bases between them. This CDR3 spans 15 amino acids. CDR1 and CDR2 from the germline V gene are ENHRY and SYGVKD. CDR3 sequence (DNA): TGTGCCATCAGTACAGACAGGAGCGAAAATTCACCCCTCCACTTT. Translating it yields CAISTDRSENSPLHF.

The V call is TRBV4-3, the J call TRBJ2-5; D perhaps matches TRBD1 (5 bases). The V and J ends lost 0 bases and 0 bases respectively, with 14 bases between them. The CDR3 consists of 17 residues. Germline CDR1 and CDR2: LGHNA and YSLEER. CDR3 loop: CASSQEPTVRYQETQYF. The CDR3 nucleotides are TGCGCCAGCAGCCAAGAACCGACAGTACGGTACCAAGAGACCCAGTACTTC.

In this sample, this clone turned up once. The chain combines TRBV27 with TRBJ1-1; weak D call: TRBD1 (6 bases). V lost 5 bases, J lost 6 bases, and 13 bases lay in between. The germline gives CDR1 MNHEY, CDR2 SMNVEV (reference sequence). CDR3 length: 13 residues. CDR3 sequence (DNA): TGTGCCAGCAGTATAGAACAGGGCGCTGAAGCTTTCTTT. This sequence encodes CASSIEQGAEAFF.

V gene TRBV19 combines with J gene TRBJ2-7; the D is unclear. CDR1 is LNHDA and CDR2 is SQIVND in the germline V gene (reference sequence). The CDR3 is made up of 11 amino acids. Trimming shortened V by 3 bases and J by 3 bases, and 3 bases separated the two germline ends. CDR3 sequence reads: CASSIGYEQYF. CDR3 sequence (DNA): TGTGCCAGTAGTATCGGCTACGAGCAGTACTTC. The variable domain in full, completed from reference TRBV19 and TRBJ2-7, reads DGGITQSPKYLFRKEGQNVTLSCEQNLNHDAMYWYRQDPGQGLRLIYYSQIVNDFQKGDIAEGYSVSREKKESFPLTVTSAQKNPTAFYLCASSIGYEQYFGPGTRLTVT.

The chain has TRBV4-3 and TRBJ1-1; 7 bases fit TRBD1. CDR1 LGHNA and CDR2 YSLEER come from the germline V gene. The V segment lost 4 bases and the J segment 0 bases; nucleotides outside the gene matches: 5. CDR3 length: 15 residues. This CDR3 reads CASSPTDRVNTEAFF. The CDR3 bases are TGCGCCAGCAGCCCAACTGACAGGGTGAACACTGAAGCTTTCTTT.

This chain joins TRBV7-2 and TRBJ2-3, with TRBD1 matching over 11 bases. Germline V gene sequence: CDR1 SGHTA, CDR2 FQGNSA. The CDR3 sequence is 15 residues long. V gave up 5 bases and J gave up 8 bases; unmatched junction bases: 9. CDR3 DNA sequence: TGTGCCAGCAGCCCGAGGACAGGGGGCTTTAGTACGCAGTATTTT. It codes for CASSPRTGGFSTQYF.

The chain is built from TRBV21-1 and TRBJ1-6. TRBV21-1 is given as a pseudogene. The CDR3 runs 14 residues. The CDR3 DNA follows: TGTGCCAGCAGCATGGCGAGGGATAATTCACCCCTCCACTTT. Amino acid sequence: CASSMARDNSPLHF.

The CDR3 protein is CASSPGTGVSYEQYF. Here the CDR3 DNA reads TGTGCCAGCAGTCCTGGGACAGGGGTCTCCTACGAGCAGTACTTC. This rearrangement joins TRBV28 to TRBJ2-7; TRBD1 matches at 10 bases. The CDR3 length is 15 residues. Germline CDR1 reads MDHEN; CDR2 reads SYDVKM. V was pared by 5 bases and J by 0 bases, with 4 bases of the junction left unmatched.

The chain is built from TRBV28 and TRBJ2-2; no clear D. Trimming stripped 4 bases from V and 4 bases from J, with 7 bases between. The CDR3 extends over 13 amino acids. Germline V gives CDR1 MDHEN, CDR2 SYDVKM. CDR3 nucleotides: TGTGCCAGCAGTTACGCGAGCACCGGGGAGCTGTTTTTT. Its translation: CASSYASTGELFF.

This chain joins TRBV19 and TRBJ1-2, with 8 bases lining up with TRBD1. The CDR3 is 13 amino acids. J gave up 8 bases and V 7 bases, and 9 bases lay outside the gene matches. Per germline, CDR1 LNHDA and CDR2 SQIVND (reference sequence). CDR3 sequence: CASTPMDRAGYTF. The CDR3 coding sequence is TGTGCCAGTACTCCTATGGACAGGGCGGGCTACACCTTC. Variable domain in full (rest from reference TRBV19 and TRBJ1-2): DGGITQSPKYLFRKEGQNVTLSCEQNLNHDAMYWYRQDPGQGLRLIYYSQIVNDFQKGDIAEGYSVSREKKESFPLTVTSAQKNPTAFYLCASTPMDRAGYTFGSGTRLTVV.

This clone has only a few counts. The chain joins TRBV7-2 to TRBJ1-4; no reliable D call. CDR3 length equals 15 residues. Trimming shortened V by 5 bases and J by 0 bases, and 10 bases separated the two germline ends. Germline CDR1 and CDR2: SGHTA and FQGNSA. In DNA, the CDR3 is TGTGCCAGCAGCCGTTTGGGCACAACTAATGAAAAACTGTTTTTT. Its translation: CASSRLGTTNEKLFF.

This chain connects TRBV19 to TRBJ2-1, with 12 nucleotides matching TRBD2. This CDR3 spans 16 amino acids. The junction had 4 bases not matched to a gene; V was cut back by 5 bases and J by 2 bases. Germline V CDR1 and CDR2: LNHDA, SQIVND (reference sequence). In DNA form, the CDR3 reads TGTGCCAGTAGTGTAACTAGCGGGAGGCCCTACAATGAGCAGTTCTTC. Protein: CASSVTSGRPYNEQFF.

This clone appeared a few times. This sequence joins TRBV7-2 and TRBJ2-7; 7 bases agree with TRBD2. The V gene end was trimmed by 2 bases and the J gene end by 0 bases; junction bases not matched to a gene: 7. The germline CDR1 and CDR2 sequences are SGHTA and FQGNSA. CDR3 length: 16 amino acids. The DNA for the CDR3 is TGTGCCAGCAGCTTAAGGGCCGGCGGGAGCTCCTACGAGCAGTACTTC. Its translation: CASSLRAGGSSYEQYF. Supplemented by reference TRBV7-2 and TRBJ2-7, the full variable domain reads GAGVSQSPSNKVTEKGKDVELRCDPISGHTALYWYRQSLGQGLEFLIYFQGNSAPDKSGLPSDRFSAERTGGSVSTLTIQRTQQEDSAVYLCASSLRAGGSSYEQYFGPGTRLTVT.

The chain employs TRBV28 and TRBJ2-5; TRBD1 matches 8 bases. Gene TRBJ2-7 matches the end of the DNA better, so the J call may be wrong. Germline values: CDR1 MDHEN, CDR2 SYDVKM. This CDR3 is built from 15 residues. This CDR3 is CASSETGTGYYEQYF. CDR3 in DNA: TGTGCCAGCAGTGAAACCGGGACAGGATACTACGAGCAGTACTTC.

The chain joins TRBV14 to TRBJ2-4, with D possibly being TRBD2 (5 bases). Germline values: CDR1 SGHDN, CDR2 FVKESK. The CDR3 loop spans 12 amino acids. Trimming removed 4 bases at V and 9 bases at J, with 10 bases between. In DNA, the CDR3 is TGTGCCAGCAGCCGCGAGGGTTCCATTCAGTACTTC. This codes for CASSREGSIQYF.

The genes are TRBV10-3 and TRBJ2-1; 10 bases fit TRBD1. This CDR3 is built from 15 residues. Germline V gene sequence: CDR1 ENHRY, CDR2 SYGVKD. V was clipped by 2 bases and J by 6 bases; unmatched bases: 4. CDR3 region: CAISEGQGGLNEQFF. CDR3 nucleotide sequence: TGTGCCATCAGTGAGGGACAGGGGGGTCTCAATGAGCAGTTCTTC.

This chain uses TRBV28 with TRBJ2-2; maybe TRBD1 (6 bases). CDR1 and CDR2 from the germline V gene are MDHEN and SYDVKM. V shed 2 bases and J shed 0 bases, with 13 bases lying between them. The CDR3 runs to 17 residues. The CDR3 sequence is CASSLGDRPSNTGELFF. The CDR3 nucleotides read TGTGCCAGCAGTTTAGGAGACAGGCCCTCGAACACCGGGGAGCTGTTTTTT.

This chain links TRBV28 with TRBJ1-1; 9 bases agree with TRBD1. From germline, CDR1 is MDHEN and CDR2 SYDVKM. This CDR3 contains 16 residues. V lost 3 bases and J lost 4; bases outside the gene matches: 9. The DNA for the CDR3 is TGTGCCAGCAGTTTTCCCACAGGGGGCAAGGGCACTGAAGCTTTCTTT. This codes for CASSFPTGGKGTEAFF.

The rearrangement joins TRBV28 to TRBJ1-3, with D possibly matching TRBD1 (6 bases). This CDR3 is 17 amino acids long. Trimming removed 3 bases from V and 0 bases from J, with 15 bases in between. Germline lookup yields CDR1 MDHEN and CDR2 SYDVKM. Written as DNA, the CDR3 is TGTGCCAGCAGTTTTCGGGACACATCATCCTCTGGAAACACCATATATTTT. This gives the protein CASSFRDTSSSGNTIYF.

The chain uses TRBV19 and TRBJ2-5, with no clear D. Germline V CDR1 and CDR2: LNHDA, SQIVND (reference sequence). Trimming removed 5 bases from V and 5 bases from J, with 9 bases in between. CDR3 length: 12 residues. CDR3 coding DNA: TGTGCCAGTAGTCCATTCGGGGAGACCCAGTACTTC. As protein: CASSPFGETQYF.

This chain links TRBV11-3 with TRBJ2-3, with 10 bases fitting TRBD2. V shed 5 bases and J 1 base; nucleotides not matched to a gene: 3. The CDR3 runs 15 residues. Germline loops: CDR1 SGHNT, CDR2 YENEEA. The CDR3 DNA reads as TGTGCCAGCAGCCCCGGGACTAGCGGCACAGATACGCAGTATTTT. Its translation: CASSPGTSGTDTQYF. Drawing the rest from reference TRBV11-3 and TRBJ2-3, the complete variable domain is EAGVVQSPRYKIIEKKQPVAFWCNPISGHNTLYWYLQNLGQGPELLIRYENEEAVDDSQLPKDRFSAERLKGVDSTLKIQPAELGDSAVYLCASSPGTSGTDTQYFGPGTRLTVL.

The chain links TRBV11-2 to TRBJ1-5; D remains ambiguous. CDR1 and CDR2 from the germline V gene are SGHAT and FQNNGV. Between the trimmed V and J ends, which lost 0 bases and 4 bases, there was a span of 4 bases. The CDR3 contains 13 residues. The CDR3 DNA reads as TGTGCCAGCAGCTTAGACAGAAATCAGCCCCAGCATTTT. The encoded protein is CASSLDRNQPQHF.

The chain joins TRBV7-2 to TRBJ2-7; D remains unclear. CDR3 length: 13 residues. Germline lookup yields CDR1 SGHTA and CDR2 FQGNSA. V was cut by 4 bases and J by 2 bases, with 9 bases left in between. The CDR3 loop reads CASSSTQPYEQYF. The CDR3 DNA sequence: TGTGCCAGCAGCTCGACACAACCCTACGAGCAGTACTTC.

This clone turned up a few times. The V and J genes are TRBV4-3 and TRBJ2-7; 13 positions agree with TRBD2. V lost 3 bases, J lost 1 base, and 0 bases stayed unmatched. Germline CDR1 LGHNA, CDR2 YSLEER. The CDR3 loop spans 15 amino acids. The CDR3 loop reads CASSQGLAGSYEQYF. CDR3 DNA: TGCGCCAGCAGCCAGGGACTAGCGGGGTCCTACGAGCAGTACTTC.

V and J are TRBV25-1 and TRBJ1-3; D may be TRBD1 (5 bases). Trimming took 6 bases from V and 2 from J, leaving 11 bases between them. The CDR3 spans 14 residues. The germline V gene has CDR1 MGHDK and CDR2 SYGVNS. In DNA form, the CDR3 reads TGTGCCAGCAGGAAGGCGGGGGCTGGAAACACCATATATTTT. It specifies CASRKAGAGNTIYF. Filled out from reference TRBV25-1 and TRBJ1-3, the complete variable domain reads EADIYQTPRYLVIGTGKKITLECSQTMGHDKMYWYQQDPGMELHLIHYSYGVNSTEKGDLSSESTVSRIRTEHFPLTLESARPSHTSQYLCASRKAGAGNTIYFGEGSWLTVV.

The chain is built from TRBV30 and TRBJ2-3; 10 bases are a match to TRBD2. Germline CDR1 and CDR2: GTSNPN and SVGIG (reference sequence). There are 16 residues in the CDR3. After removal of 4 bases from V and 0 bases from J, the junction contained 7 bases not matched to a gene. The CDR3 nucleotides read TGTGCCTGGAACCCGGGACTAGCGATCAGCACAGATACGCAGTATTTT. It specifies CAWNPGLAISTDTQYF.

V gene TRBV9 combines with J gene TRBJ2-5, with TRBD2 matching over 9 bases. Germline V lookup: CDR1 SGDLS, CDR2 YYNGEE. Germline trimming cut 2 bases from V and 5 bases from J; bases unmatched to any gene: 13. This CDR3 is built from 17 residues. CDR3: CASSVGSGSALGETQYF. The DNA for the CDR3 is TGTGCCAGCAGCGTCGGTAGCGGGAGCGCCCTCGGGGAGACCCAGTACTTC. Full variable domain (remainder filled in from reference TRBV9 and TRBJ2-5): DSGVTQTPKHLITATGQRVTLRCSPRSGDLSVYWYQQSLDQGLQFLIQYYNGEERAKGNILERFSAQQFPDLHSELNLSSLELGDSALYFCASSVGSGSALGETQYFGPGTRLLVL.

This clone is a singleton in its sample. This chain links TRBV7-2 with TRBJ2-1; 8 nucleotides line up with TRBD2. The CDR3 covers 17 residues. The germline gives CDR1 SGHTA, CDR2 FQGNSA. After removal of 5 bases from V and 2 bases from J, the junction contained 11 bases not matched to a gene. CDR3 DNA sequence: TGTGCCAGCAGCCCCCGTGTAAGTAGCGGGGCCTACAATGAGCAGTTCTTC. As protein: CASSPRVSSGAYNEQFF.

The rearrangement links TRBV11-2 to TRBJ2-7; TRBD2 might be the D (6 bases). The V end lost 0 bases, the J end lost 6 bases, and 12 bases lay between the germline ends. Germline loops: CDR1 SGHAT, CDR2 FQNNGV. The CDR3 loop spans 14 amino acids. CDR3 amino acids: CASSLETSRGEQYF. The CDR3 nucleotides are TGTGCCAGCAGCTTAGAGACTAGTCGAGGCGAGCAGTACTTC. Looking up the rest from reference TRBV11-2 and TRBJ2-7 gives the full variable domain: EAGVAQSPRYKIIEKRQSVAFWCNPISGHATLYWYQQILGQGPKLLIQFQNNGVVDDSQLPKDRFSAERLKGVDSTLKIQPAKLEDSAVYLCASSLETSRGEQYFGPGTRLTVT.

V is TRBV7-2 and J is TRBJ1-1; possibly TRBD1 for D (6 bases). Trimming removed 5 bases at V and 1 base at J, with 11 bases between. The germline V gene has CDR1 SGHTA and CDR2 FQGNSA. This CDR3 spans 14 amino acids. DNA for the CDR3: TGTGCCAGCAGCACCCGGGGGGCGAACACTGAAGCTTTCTTT. Its protein is CASSTRGANTEAFF.